These T cell receptor beta chains were read from a single sample in a study of blood T cell repertoires in COVID-19. Measured with immunoSEQ multiplex PCR; TCRdb has only the in-frame clones, and not every one. Among over 100,000 clones listed, less than 85% were seen once. The sample taken for sequencing was peripheral blood. The receptors were sampled from a woman aged 55 to 70 with acute or convalescent COVID-19. Both conserved end residues are part of each CDR3. A D gene is named only where the DNA matches it firmly. The listing skips clone size in some rows; elsewhere it reads once, few, many or a size class.

CATHASTANQPQHF,TGTGCCACCCACGCTTCGACAGCAAATCAGCCCCAGCATTTT,TRBJ1-5,once,TRBV10-3,.
CASRLTGETEAFF,TGTGCCAGCAGGTTAACAGGGGAGACTGAAGCTTTCTTT,TRBJ1-1,.,TRBV6-5,TRBD1
CASSSINRGDGYTF,TGTGCCAGCAGCTCAATAAACAGGGGCGATGGCTACACCTTC,TRBJ1-2,.,TRBV5-4,TRBD1
CASRGGSDSPLHF,TGTGCCAGCCGGGGGGGGAGCGATTCACCCCTCCACTTT,TRBJ1-6,few,TRBV6-5,.
CASSLATRGGGTDTQYF,TGTGCCAGCAGCTTAGCTACGCGGGGGGGCGGCACAGATACGCAGTATTTT,TRBJ2-3,.,TRBV7-6,TRBD2
CASRRSMNTEAFF,TGTGCCAGCAGGAGATCCATGAACACTGAAGCTTTCTTT,TRBJ1-1,.,TRBV2,.
CAISESEVTNEKLFF,TGTGCCATCAGTGAAAGCGAGGTTACCAATGAAAAACTGTTTTTT,TRBJ1-4,.,TRBV10-3,.
CASSSGVKKTEAFF,TGTGCCAGCAGCTCGGGGGTGAAAAAGACTGAAGCTTTCTTT,TRBJ1-1,.,TRBV9,.
CASITSDTLLYF,TGTGCCAGCATAACATCGGACACCCTACTGTACTTC,TRBJ2-4,.,TRBV2,.
CASSLSGVGGNTIYF,TGTGCCAGCAGTCTCTCGGGGGTCGGAGGAAACACCATATATTTT,TRBJ1-3,.,TRBV6-5,.
CASSFVESYEQFF,TGTGCCAGCAGCTTCGTAGAGAGTTATGAGCAGTTCTTC,TRBJ2-1,.,TRBV7-2,.
CASSLTGGPYGYTF,TGTGCCAGCAGCTTAACAGGGGGCCCCTATGGCTACACCTTC,TRBJ1-2,.,TRBV7-2,TRBD1
CASSRQNYGYTF,TGTGCCAGCAGTCGACAGAACTATGGCTACACCTTC,TRBJ1-2,.,TRBV9,.
CASSLGHSGANVLTF,TGCGCCAGCAGCCTGGGACACTCTGGGGCCAACGTCCTGACTTTC,TRBJ2-6,.,TRBV4-1,.
CASSHPGRRETQYF,TGCGCCAGCAGCCATCCAGGGAGGAGGGAGACCCAGTACTTC,TRBJ2-5,once,TRBV4-1,.
CASSSGGTEAFF,TGTGCCAGCTCATCGGGGGGAACTGAAGCTTTCTTT,TRBJ1-1,.,TRBV18,.
CAGMASAGGWNEQFF,TGTGCCGGAATGGCGTCAGCAGGGGGATGGAATGAGCAGTTCTTC,TRBJ2-1,once,TRBV2,TRBD1
CASSESRGWSDTQYF,TGTGCCAGCAGTGAATCAAGGGGATGGTCAGATACGCAGTATTTT,TRBJ2-3,.,TRBV6-1,.
CATSRTGSGNTIYF,TGTGCCACCAGCAGAACAGGGTCTGGAAACACCATATATTTT,TRBJ1-3,.,TRBV15,.
CASSRGQRLVNEQFF,TGTGCCAGCAGCCGGGGACAGCGGCTTGTAAATGAGCAGTTCTTC,TRBJ2-1,.,TRBV7-3,TRBD1
CASSAGTGGGGTQYF,TGTGCCAGCAGCGCCGGGACAGGGGGCGGAGGTACGCAGTATTTT,TRBJ2-3,.,TRBV7-2,TRBD1
CASSLSGQGGAFF,TGCGCCAGCAGCCTTTCGGGACAGGGTGGAGCTTTCTTT,TRBJ1-1,.,TRBV5-1,TRBD1
CASSLQANSPLHF,TGTGCCAGCTCACTACAGGCGAATTCACCCCTCCACTTT,TRBJ1-6,.,TRBV18,.
CASGKTTGITDTQYF,TGTGCTAGTGGTAAAACGACAGGGATCACAGATACGCAGTATTTT,TRBJ2-3,.,TRBV12-5,TRBD1
CSASGPTDTQYF,TGCAGTGCTAGTGGGCCCACAGATACGCAGTATTTT,TRBJ2-3,.,TRBV20-1,.
CAISWTGDNTEAFF,TGTGCCATCAGTTGGACAGGGGACAACACTGAAGCTTTCTTT,TRBJ1-1,once,TRBV10-3,TRBD1
CASRGTGLGGYTF,TGTGCCAGCCGGGGGACAGGGTTGGGTGGCTACACCTTC,TRBJ1-2,once,TRBV9,TRBD1
CASSPWTGGFVGYTF,TGTGCCAGCAGTCCCTGGACAGGGGGGTTCGTCGGCTACACCTTC,TRBJ1-2,.,TRBV6-5,TRBD1
CASSGGSANYGYTF,TGTGCCAGCTCCGGGGGGTCGGCTAACTATGGCTACACCTTC,TRBJ1-2,.,TRBV18,.
CASRTQQGRTEAFF,TGTGCCAGCAGGACCCAACAGGGACGCACTGAAGCTTTCTTT,TRBJ1-1,.,TRBV2,.
CASSIDLEIEKLFF,TGTGCCAGTAGTATAGATCTGGAGATCGAAAAACTGTTTTTT,TRBJ1-4,.,TRBV19,.
CASSFTAPGPGTYNEQFF,TGCGCCAGCAGCTTCACCGCCCCAGGGCCAGGGACCTACAATGAGCAGTTCTTC,TRBJ2-1,.,TRBV5-1,.
CASSPGQVYTGELFF,TGTGCCAGCAGCCCGGGACAGGTTTACACCGGGGAGCTGTTTTTT,TRBJ2-2,.,TRBV11-2,TRBD1
CASSIGRAHTGELFF,TGTGCCAGTAGTATCGGCAGGGCCCACACCGGGGAGCTGTTTTTT,TRBJ2-2,.,TRBV19,.
CASSFQGFGYTF,TGTGCCAGCAGTTTCCAGGGTTTCGGCTACACCTTC,TRBJ1-2,.,TRBV27,.
CASSTGKLSYGYTF,TGTGCCAGTAGTACGGGGAAACTTAGCTATGGCTACACCTTC,TRBJ1-2,.,TRBV19,.
CASSLHRGTETQYF,TGTGCCAGCAGTCTCCACAGGGGAACAGAGACCCAGTACTTC,TRBJ2-5,.,TRBV6-5,TRBD1
CASSPRQGLSYEQYF,TGTGCCAGCAGCCCTCGACAGGGTCTTTCCTACGAGCAGTACTTC,TRBJ2-7,few,TRBV3-1/TRBV3-2,TRBD1
CASSTNPGAELAGELFF,TGTGCCAGCAGTACCAACCCAGGGGCCGAACTGGCCGGGGAGCTGTTTTTT,TRBJ2-2,.,TRBV11-2,.
CASSPGQGYGNTIYF,TGTGCCAGCAGTCCTGGACAGGGGTATGGAAACACCATATATTTT,TRBJ1-3,.,TRBV2,TRBD1
CATSDPKQGRDGYTF,TGTGCCACCAGTGATCCCAAACAGGGAAGGGATGGCTACACCTTC,TRBJ1-2,few,TRBV24-1,.
CASSLTGLAGSENEQFF,TGTGCCAGCAGCTTAACCGGACTAGCGGGGTCTGAAAATGAGCAGTTCTTC,TRBJ2-1,.,TRBV7-3,TRBD2
CASSLAGVNSPLHF,TGCGCCAGCAGCTTGGCCGGGGTGAATTCACCCCTCCACTTT,TRBJ1-6,.,TRBV5-1,.
CASSATGVGNTIYF,TGTGCCAGCAGCGCAACAGGGGTGGGAAACACCATATATTTT,TRBJ1-3,.,TRBV5-6,TRBD1
CASSIGQGKTQYF,TGTGCCAGCAGTATCGGACAGGGGAAGACCCAGTACTTC,TRBJ2-5,.,TRBV12-3/TRBV12-4,TRBD1
CASSVAASRVYNEQFF,TGTGCCAGCAGCGTAGCTGCCTCACGGGTCTACAATGAGCAGTTCTTC,TRBJ2-1,.,TRBV9,.
CASVSSQYYSKAFF,TGTGCCAGCGTTTCTTCCCAGTACTATAGTAAGGCTTTCTTT,TRBJ1-1,.,TRBV6-5,.
CASSQDRAREGEQYF,TGTGCCAGCAGCCAAGACAGGGCTCGAGAAGGAGAGCAGTACTTC,TRBJ2-7,.,TRBV3-1/TRBV3-2,.
CASSHTQPGDTEAFF,TGTGCCAGCAGTCACACCCAACCAGGGGACACTGAAGCTTTCTTT,TRBJ1-1,.,TRBV6-2/TRBV6-3,.
CASSFGQALTGELFF,TGTGCCAGCAGCTTTGGGCAGGCCTTAACCGGGGAGCTGTTTTTT,TRBJ2-2,.,TRBV7-6,.
CASSMGTGYQPQHF,TGTGCCAGCAGTATGGGGACAGGTTATCAGCCCCAGCATTTT,TRBJ1-5,.,TRBV2,TRBD1
CASSPYKNTDTQYF,TGTGCCAGCAGCCCTTACAAAAACACAGATACGCAGTATTTT,TRBJ2-3,once,TRBV7-2,.